This T cell receptor (beta chain) was captured by sequencing in a study of beta chain features in type 1 diabetes. Overall study findings and caveats: Amplification by PCR could prefer shorter templates, with the same effect in patients and controls. The study found fewer insertions and more deletions at VDJ junctions in type 1 diabetes patients.

Concerning this clone itself: Its matching antigen is unknown. Mismatch with germline at one junction end may stem from a read error.

The CDR3 covers 15 residues. Germline V gene lookup returns CDR1 SGHRS and CDR2 YFSETQ. The entirety of the isolated RNA underwent reverse transcription, so expressed TCRB transcripts were sequenced. For naive, central memory and regulatory T cell samples, reads averaged about 3.5 million. Here immunoSEQ multiplex PCR was the method, and the copy in TCRdb shows in-frame clones only, minus some. The sample consists of about 320,000 clones, 14% of them appearing once. V is TRBV5-1 and J is TRBJ2-2; D is ambiguous. The specimen sequenced was central memory CD4+ T cells from blood. This receptor was identified in a man aged 25-45 years in good health. DNA of the CDR3: TGTGCCAGCAGCTTCTTAACTACGAACACCGGGGAGCTGTTTTTT. Translated, it gives CASSFLTTNTGELFF.